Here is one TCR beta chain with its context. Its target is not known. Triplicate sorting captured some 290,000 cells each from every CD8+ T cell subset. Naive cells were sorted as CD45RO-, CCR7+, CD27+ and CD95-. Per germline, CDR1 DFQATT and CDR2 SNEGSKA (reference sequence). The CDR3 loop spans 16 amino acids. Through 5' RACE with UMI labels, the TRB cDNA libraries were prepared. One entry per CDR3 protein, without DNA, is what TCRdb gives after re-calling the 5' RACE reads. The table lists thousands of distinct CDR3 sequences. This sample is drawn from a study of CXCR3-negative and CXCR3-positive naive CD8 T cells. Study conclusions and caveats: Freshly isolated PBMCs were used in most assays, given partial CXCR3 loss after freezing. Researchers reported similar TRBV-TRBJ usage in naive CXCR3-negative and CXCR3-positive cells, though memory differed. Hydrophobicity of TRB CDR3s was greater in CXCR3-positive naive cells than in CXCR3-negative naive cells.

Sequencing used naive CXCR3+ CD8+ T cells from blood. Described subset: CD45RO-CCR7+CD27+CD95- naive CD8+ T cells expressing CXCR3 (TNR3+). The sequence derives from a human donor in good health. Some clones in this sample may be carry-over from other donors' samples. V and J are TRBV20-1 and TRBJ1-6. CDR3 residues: CSARDLGLSYNSPLHF.